This T cell receptor (beta chain) was observed in a study of T cell responses to AZD1222 COVID-19 vaccine. The wider study: Second doses at about 4 or about 12 weeks were pooled.

Germline V lookup: CDR1 LGHDT, CDR2 YNNKEL (reference sequence). The CDR3 covers 18 residues. The J segment lost 0 bases and the V segment lost 4 bases, leaving 6 bases of the junction unmatched. Method: immunoSEQ multiplex PCR; TCRdb's copy keeps in-frame clones and lacks some. The table shows over 120,000 clones, with roughly 92% occurring only once. A remark on this clone: Antigen unknown.

Overall study findings and caveats: A rise in Spike-specific TCR breadth and depth followed two AZD1222 doses.

The chain couples TRBV3-1 (or the pseudogene TRBV3-2) to TRBJ2-2, with 12 bases identical to TRBD2. The source of this sequence is an adult in good health. This specimen consisted of peripheral blood, obtained on day 0 of AZD1222 vaccination. The CDR3 DNA reads as TGTGCCAGCAGCCCAAGACTAGCGGGGGCCGCGAACACCGGGGAGCTGTTTTTT. Translating gives CASSPRLAGAANTGELFF.